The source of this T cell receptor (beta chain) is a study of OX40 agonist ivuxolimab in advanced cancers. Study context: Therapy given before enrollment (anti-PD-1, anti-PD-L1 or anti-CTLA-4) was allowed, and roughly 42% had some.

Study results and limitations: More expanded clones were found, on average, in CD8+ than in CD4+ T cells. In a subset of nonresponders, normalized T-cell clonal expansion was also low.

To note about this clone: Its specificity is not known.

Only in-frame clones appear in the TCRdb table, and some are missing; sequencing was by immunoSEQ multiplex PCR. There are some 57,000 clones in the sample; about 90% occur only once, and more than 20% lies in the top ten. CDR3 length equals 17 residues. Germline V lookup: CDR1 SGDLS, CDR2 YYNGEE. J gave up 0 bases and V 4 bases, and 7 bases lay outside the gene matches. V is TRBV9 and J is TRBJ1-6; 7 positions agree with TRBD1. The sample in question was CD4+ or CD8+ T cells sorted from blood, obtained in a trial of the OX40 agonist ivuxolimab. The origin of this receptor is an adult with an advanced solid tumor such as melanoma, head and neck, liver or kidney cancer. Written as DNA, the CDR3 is TGTGCCAGCAGCCGAACAGGGGAGGCCTCCTATAATTCACCCCTCCACTTT. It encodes CASSRTGEASYNSPLHF.